The rows below give T cell receptor beta chains drawn from one sample of a study of cytomegalovirus exposure and HLA in healthy donors. Sequencing was performed with immunoSEQ multiplex PCR; in TCRdb, only in-frame clones are kept and a portion is missing. The sample carries over 150,000 clones, around nine tenths recorded once. The sample consisted of PBMCs. The origin of the receptors is a man younger than 35 in good health and CMV-seropositive. Both conserved end residues are part of each CDR3. D genes are given only for firm matches. Size values are once, few and many counts, or a class for expanded clones, and some rows have none.

j_call | v_call | clone_size | d_call | cdr3_aa | cdr3_nt
TRBJ1-3 | TRBV19 | once | NA | CASRFAGATGNTIYF | TGTGCCAGTAGATTCGCAGGTGCCACTGGAAACACCATATATTTT
TRBJ1-5 | TRBV7-2 | NA | NA | CASSLKVVRDSNQPQHF | TGTGCCAGCAGCCTAAAAGTGGTCAGGGATAGCAATCAGCCCCAGCATTTT
TRBJ1-3 | TRBV10-3 | many | TRBD1 | CATSPGGLSGNTIYF | TGTGCCACCTCCCCAGGGGGCCTTTCTGGAAACACCATATATTTT
TRBJ2-7 | TRBV4-3 | NA | TRBD2 | CASARGLAGGGVSYEQYF | TGCGCCAGCGCCAGGGGACTAGCGGGAGGGGGGGTTTCCTACGAGCAGTACTTC
TRBJ1-1 | TRBV27 | NA | TRBD1 | CASGDRGGDTEAFF | TGTGCCAGCGGGGACAGGGGTGGAGACACTGAAGCTTTCTTT
TRBJ2-7 | TRBV5-6 | NA | NA | CASSLNGFPSSYEQYF | TGTGCCAGCAGCTTGAACGGGTTTCCTAGCTCCTACGAGCAGTACTTC
TRBJ1-2 | TRBV10-3 | NA | NA | CAISGQQGEENTF | TGTGCCATCAGTGGACAACAGGGAGAGGAGAACACCTTC
TRBJ2-2 | TRBV9 | NA | NA | CASSGERSNTGELFF | TGTGCCAGCAGCGGAGAGCGGTCGAACACCGGGGAGCTGTTTTTT
TRBJ1-6 | TRBV7-6 | NA | NA | CASSARQNNSPLHF | TGTGCCAGCAGCGCCCGACAAAATAATTCACCCCTCCACTTT
TRBJ2-1 | TRBV25-1 | NA | TRBD1 | CASSSDRSSYNEQFF | TGTGCCAGCAGTTCGGACAGGAGCTCCTACAATGAGCAGTTCTTC
TRBJ2-1 | TRBV7-2 | NA | TRBD2 | CASSRTSGASSYNEQFF | TGTGCCAGCAGCCGGACTAGCGGGGCCAGCTCCTACAATGAGCAGTTCTTC
TRBJ2-1 | TRBV29-1 | medium-sized | NA | CSVVGSKTEQFF | TGCAGCGTTGTAGGTAGCAAGACGGAGCAGTTCTTC
TRBJ2-1 | TRBV7-2 | NA | TRBD2 | CASSSTSASYNEQFF | TGTGCCAGCAGTTCGACTAGCGCCTCCTACAATGAGCAGTTCTTC
TRBJ1-1 | TRBV18 | NA | NA | CASSPQTQPNTEAFF | TGTGCCAGCTCACCACAGACACAGCCGAACACTGAAGCTTTCTTT
TRBJ1-2 | TRBV6-5 | NA | TRBD1 | CASSYVGTGRTYGYTF | TGTGCCAGCAGTTATGTAGGGACAGGGAGGACCTATGGCTACACCTTC
TRBJ2-1 | TRBV11-2 | NA | TRBD2 | CASRRAGDRYNEQFF | TGTGCCAGCAGAAGAGCGGGAGATCGGTACAATGAGCAGTTCTTC
TRBJ2-7 | TRBV5-4 | NA | TRBD2 | CASSLSRGTSIYEQYF | TGTGCCAGCAGCTTGTCTCGCGGGACTAGCATTTACGAGCAGTACTTC
TRBJ1-5 | TRBV19 | NA | TRBD1 | CATHQDRVNNQPQHF | TGTGCCACCCATCAGGACAGGGTTAACAATCAGCCCCAGCATTTT
TRBJ1-1 | TRBV19 | NA | TRBD1 | CASILTGLGGTEAFF | TGTGCCAGTATCCTGACAGGGCTCGGTGGCACTGAAGCTTTCTTT
TRBJ2-1 | TRBV7-9 | NA | NA | CASSRRQSSSYNEQFF | TGTGCCAGCAGCCGCAGACAGAGTAGCTCCTACAATGAGCAGTTCTTC
TRBJ1-4 | TRBV4-3 | once | NA | CASSQVGGGDGKLFF | TGCGCCAGCAGCCAAGTGGGCGGGGGTGACGGAAAACTGTTTTTT
TRBJ2-3 | TRBV5-4 | NA | TRBD1 | CASSLGGSPSTDTQYF | TGTGCCAGCAGCCTAGGGGGCAGTCCTAGCACAGATACGCAGTATTTT
TRBJ2-3 | TRBV4-3 | NA | NA | CASSHQLGGAEDTQYF | TGCGCCAGCAGCCACCAATTAGGGGGGGCAGAAGATACGCAGTATTTT
TRBJ1-2 | TRBV4-2 | NA | NA | CASSQEDGTNYGYTF | TGTGCCAGCAGCCAAGAGGACGGGACAAACTATGGCTACACCTTC
TRBJ2-6 | TRBV30 | NA | NA | CAWRAGAGANVLTF | TGTGCCTGGAGGGCAGGGGCTGGGGCCAACGTCCTGACTTTC
TRBJ1-2 | TRBV7-2 | few | TRBD1 | CASSRTGASLDGYTF | TGTGCCAGCAGCCGTACAGGGGCCAGCCTCGATGGCTACACCTTC
TRBJ2-7 | TRBV19 | NA | NA | CASSIGRAFYEQYF | TGTGCCAGTAGTATCGGCAGGGCTTTCTACGAGCAGTACTTC
TRBJ2-7 | TRBV19 | NA | TRBD2 | CASSAAGEYEQYF | TGTGCCAGTAGTGCGGCGGGAGAGTACGAGCAGTACTTC
TRBJ2-7 | TRBV9 | once | TRBD1 | CASSVGSSGTAYEQYF | TGTGCCAGCAGCGTAGGATCATCGGGGACAGCCTACGAGCAGTACTTC
TRBJ2-2 | TRBV7-9 | NA | NA | CASSSRRGNTGELFF | TGTGCCAGCAGCTCCCGGAGGGGAAACACCGGGGAGCTGTTTTTT
TRBJ2-7 | TRBV10-3 | NA | TRBD2 | CAISEPGGREEQYF | TGTGCCATCAGTGAGCCGGGAGGGCGGGAAGAGCAGTACTTC
TRBJ2-2 | TRBV4-3 | NA | NA | CASSPTSVITGELFF | TGCGCCAGCAGCCCTACCTCCGTTATTACCGGGGAGCTGTTTTTT
TRBJ2-4 | TRBV29-1 | NA | NA | CSVESPGTQTKNIQYF | TGCAGCGTTGAATCCCCCGGGACTCAAACCAAAAACATTCAGTACTTC
TRBJ2-2 | TRBV7-9 | NA | TRBD2 | CASSLLSSGKAGELFF | TGTGCCAGCAGCTTACTTTCAAGCGGGAAGGCCGGGGAGCTGTTTTTT
TRBJ1-5 | TRBV6-6 | few | NA | CASKYRDSNQPQHF | TGTGCCAGCAAATACAGGGATAGCAATCAGCCCCAGCATTTT
TRBJ2-7 | TRBV2 | NA | NA | CASSSGDTAYEQYF | TGTGCCAGCAGTTCCGGGGACACCGCCTACGAGCAGTACTTC
TRBJ2-1 | TRBV5-1 | once | NA | CASSFLAQYNEQFF | TGCGCCAGCAGCTTCCTAGCGCAGTACAATGAGCAGTTCTTC
TRBJ2-5 | TRBV4-3 | NA | TRBD1 | CASSQDLGTGGIETQYF | TGCGCCAGCAGCCAAGATCTAGGCACAGGGGGCATCGAGACCCAGTACTTC
TRBJ1-5 | TRBV27 | NA | NA | CASSSGLRLEPQHF | TGTGCCAGCAGTTCCGGACTCCGGCTGGAGCCCCAGCATTTT
TRBJ1-2 | TRBV18 | NA | TRBD1 | CASSPGTGDYGYTF | TGTGCCAGCTCACCGGGGACAGGTGACTATGGCTACACCTTC
TRBJ2-7 | TRBV4-3 | once | TRBD2 | CASSQEGREGLLDEQYF | TGCGCCAGCAGCCAAGAGGGGAGGGAAGGCCTTTTGGACGAGCAGTACTTC
TRBJ2-1 | TRBV14 | few | NA | CASSRLGTRDEQFF | TGTGCCAGCAGCCGCCTAGGCACTAGGGATGAGCAGTTCTTC
TRBJ2-1 | TRBV4-3 | NA | TRBD2 | CASSQRAIAGGYNEQFF | TGCGCCAGCAGCCAAAGGGCCATAGCGGGGGGTTACAATGAGCAGTTCTTC
TRBJ2-3 | TRBV5-1 | NA | NA | CASTNTDTQYF | TGCGCCAGCACCAACACAGATACGCAGTATTTT
TRBJ2-3 | TRBV6-6 | NA | TRBD2 | CASTPDGRDTDTQYF | TGTGCCAGCACCCCCGACGGGAGGGACACAGATACGCAGTATTTT
TRBJ2-3 | TRBV5-1 | NA | TRBD1 | CASWAGQGFSDTQYF | TGCGCCAGCTGGGCGGGACAGGGGTTTTCAGATACGCAGTATTTT
TRBJ1-2 | TRBV7-6 | NA | NA | CASSKQGFVGYTF | TGTGCCAGCAGCAAACAGGGTTTCGTTGGCTACACCTTC
TRBJ1-6 | TRBV6-5 | NA | NA | CASSYEGPVRSPLHF | TGTGCCAGCAGTTACGAGGGTCCGGTTAGGTCACCCCTCCACTTT
TRBJ2-7 | TRBV18 | few | TRBD2 | CASSQTSGSYEQYF | TGTGCCAGCTCCCAGACTAGCGGGAGTTACGAGCAGTACTTC
TRBJ1-2 | TRBV21-1 | NA | NA | CASSSPEGACHGYTF | TGTGCCAGCAGCTCCCCGGAGGGGGCCTGCCATGGCTACACCTTC
TRBJ1-3 | TRBV9 | NA | NA | CASSPLQGYTIYF | TGTGCCAGCAGCCCCTTGCAGGGGTACACCATATATTTT
TRBJ2-5 | TRBV29-1 | NA | TRBD1 | CSVWDRQETQYF | TGCAGCGTATGGGACAGACAAGAGACCCAGTACTTC
TRBJ1-1 | TRBV19 | NA | NA | CASSIRSAGKDTEAFF | TGTGCCAGTAGTATACGATCGGCAGGGAAGGACACTGAAGCTTTCTTT
TRBJ1-2 | TRBV4-3 | NA | NA | CASSQGGDSFYGYTF | TGCGCCAGCAGCCAAGGGGGCGACAGCTTCTATGGCTACACCTTC
TRBJ2-7 | TRBV16 | NA | NA | CASRAPSTSYEQYF | TGTGCCAGCAGGGCGCCTAGCACTTCCTACGAGCAGTACTTC
TRBJ2-1 | TRBV2 | NA | NA | CATDDSGSSYNEQFF | TGTGCCACGGACGATAGCGGAAGCTCCTACAATGAGCAGTTCTTC
TRBJ2-3 | TRBV2 | NA | NA | CASGGYSTDTQYF | TGTGCCAGCGGGGGGTATAGCACAGATACGCAGTATTTT
TRBJ2-3 | TRBV5-1 | NA | NA | CASSLVGTDTQYF | TGCGCCAGCAGCTTGGTCGGCACAGATACGCAGTATTTT